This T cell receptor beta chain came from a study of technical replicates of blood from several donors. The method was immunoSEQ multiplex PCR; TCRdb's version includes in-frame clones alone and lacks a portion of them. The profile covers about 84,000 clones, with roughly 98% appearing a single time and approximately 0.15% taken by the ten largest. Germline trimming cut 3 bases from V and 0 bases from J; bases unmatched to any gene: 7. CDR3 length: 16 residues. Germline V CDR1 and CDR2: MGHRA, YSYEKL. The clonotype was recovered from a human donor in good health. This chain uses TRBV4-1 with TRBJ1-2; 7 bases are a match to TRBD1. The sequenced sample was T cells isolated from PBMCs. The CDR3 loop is CASSQGTGTANYGYTF. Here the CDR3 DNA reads TGCGCCAGCAGCCAGGGAACAGGGACAGCTAACTATGGCTACACCTTC.